These 8 T cell receptor beta chains originate from one sample sequenced in a study of T cell clones after liver transplantation. Sequencing used immunoSEQ multiplex PCR; TCRdb keeps in-frame clones, though not all of them. The data contain around 60,000 clones, about 70% of them singletons. This material consisted of CD4+ T cells from blood, taken before liver transplant. The receptors derive from a human donor who received a liver transplant.

The J gene is TRBJ1-2, the V gene TRBV29-1, with D hard to call. The CDR3 spans 11 residues. Germline values: CDR1 SQVTM, CDR2 ANQGSEA. Trimming pared 5 bases from V and 8 bases from J, leaving 12 bases between. CDR3 protein: CSVRLAQGYTF. CDR3 coding DNA: TGCAGCGTTCGACTGGCGCAAGGCTACACCTTC.

The chain combines TRBV5-4 with TRBJ2-1; 7 nucleotides line up with TRBD2. Germline trimming cut 4 bases from V and 0 bases from J; bases unmatched to any gene: 4. Germline V lookup: CDR1 SGHNT, CDR2 YYREEE (reference sequence). The CDR3 is made up of 15 amino acids. CDR3 DNA sequence: TGTGCCAGCAGCCGGGACTACACCTCCTACAATGAGCAGTTCTTC. Residues: CASSRDYTSYNEQFF.

The rearrangement links TRBV6-1 to TRBJ2-3; D call uncertain. CDR1 MNHNS and CDR2 SASEGT come from the germline V gene. This CDR3 has 14 residues. Deletions cut 4 bases from V and 5 bases from J, with 13 bases between. This CDR3 is CASSARSIGDTQYF. The CDR3 region has the DNA TGTGCCAGCAGTGCGCGTTCGATCGGAGATACGCAGTATTTT.

The genes are TRBV15 and TRBJ2-1; 10 bases fit TRBD2. Germline assignment: CDR1 LNHNV and CDR2 YYDKDF (reference sequence). The CDR3 has 15 residues. Losses at the gene ends were 11 bases for V and 4 bases for J; bases not matched to a gene: 11. In DNA, the CDR3 is TGTGCCGTAAGAAGTAGCGGGGGGCCTTACAATGAGCAGTTCTTC. Residues: CAVRSSGGPYNEQFF.

The V and J genes are TRBV12-5 and TRBJ1-2; D gene unclear. Per the germline V gene, CDR1 is LGHNT and CDR2 is FRNRAP. This CDR3 comprises 14 residues. Trimming shortened V by 1 base and J by 3 bases, and 9 bases separated the two germline ends. The CDR3 DNA follows: TGTGCTAGTGGTTTGGCGGGATATGACTATGGCTACACCTTC. Its protein product is CASGLAGYDYGYTF.

This chain uses TRBV10-2 with TRBJ2-3; 8 bases align to TRBD2. CDR3 size: 15 residues. The ends lost 5 bases at V and 3 bases at J; junction bases unmatched: 7. Germline CDR1 WSHSY, CDR2 SAAADI. The CDR3 DNA reads as TGCGCCAGCAGTCCGGGACTAGAGTCGACAGATACGCAGTATTTT. Translation gives CASSPGLESTDTQYF.

This clone has only a few counts. This chain links TRBV19 with TRBJ2-2; D is unclear. The CDR3 has 13 residues. The V end lost 0 bases, the J end lost 7 bases, and 6 bases lay between the germline ends. Germline V lookup: CDR1 LNHDA, CDR2 SQIVND (reference sequence). CDR3 protein: CASSIDSSGELFF. The CDR3 coding sequence is TGTGCCAGTAGTATAGATAGTAGCGGGGAGCTGTTTTTT.

CDR3 sequence reads: CASSVLDRGTEAFF. CDR3 coding DNA: TGTGCCAGCAGTGTATTAGACAGGGGCACTGAAGCTTTCTTT. V gene TRBV2 combines with J gene TRBJ1-1; 8 positions match TRBD1. Germline loops: CDR1 SNHLY, CDR2 FYNNEI. The CDR3 sequence is 14 residues long. J gave up 4 bases and V 4 bases, and 5 bases lay outside the gene matches.